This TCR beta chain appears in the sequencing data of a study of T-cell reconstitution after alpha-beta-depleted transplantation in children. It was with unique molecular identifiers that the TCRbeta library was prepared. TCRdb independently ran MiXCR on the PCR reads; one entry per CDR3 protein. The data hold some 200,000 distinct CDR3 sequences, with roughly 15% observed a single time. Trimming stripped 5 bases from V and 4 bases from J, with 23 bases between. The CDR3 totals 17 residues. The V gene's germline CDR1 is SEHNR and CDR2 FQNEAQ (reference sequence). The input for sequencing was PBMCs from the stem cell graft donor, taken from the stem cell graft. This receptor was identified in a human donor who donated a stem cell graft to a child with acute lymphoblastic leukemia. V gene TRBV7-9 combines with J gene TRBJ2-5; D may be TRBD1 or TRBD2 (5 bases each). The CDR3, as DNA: TGTGCCAGCAGCCCAACCGGAGCCCTCGGGACGAGAGAGACCCAGTACTTC. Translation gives CASSPTGALGTRETQYF.